A selection of T cell receptor beta chains follows, all from one sample in a study of Ad26.COV2.S vaccination and SARS-CoV-2 variants. Sequencing was performed with immunoSEQ multiplex PCR; in TCRdb, only in-frame clones are kept and a portion is missing. The profile shows about 350,000 clones, about 85% of them singletons. Sequences were derived from peripheral blood, sampled in a trial of Ad26.COV2.S vaccine versus placebo. These receptors all stem from a person between 18 and 60 years old who received the Ad26.COV2.S COVID-19 vaccine or a placebo. Both conserved end residues are part of each CDR3. D genes are given only for firm matches. Part of the rows lack a size; the others show once, few, many or a class for expanded clones.

>TRBJ2-1|TRBV15|.|.|15
CATTEGSGSYNEQFF
TGTGCCACCACCGAGGGGAGCGGCTCCTACAATGAGCAGTTCTTC
>TRBJ2-1|TRBV14|.|.|15
CASSQGAGQSNEQFF
TGTGCCAGCAGCCAAGGGGCAGGGCAGTCCAATGAGCAGTTCTTC
>TRBJ1-1|TRBV18|TRBD1|.|16
CASSSTGGGMNTEAFF
TGTGCCAGCTCATCGACAGGGGGCGGCATGAACACTGAAGCTTTCTTT
>TRBJ1-4|TRBV28|.|.|12
CASSVSLEKLFF
TGTGCCAGCAGTGTGTCTTTGGAAAAACTGTTTTTT
>TRBJ2-6|TRBV19|.|.|17
CASSGRDQLAGANVLTF
TGTGCCAGTAGTGGCCGGGATCAACTGGCTGGGGCCAACGTCCTGACTTTC
>TRBJ2-2|TRBV29-1|.|.|14
CSAGVGGNTGELFF
TGCAGCGCTGGTGTGGGGGGGAACACCGGGGAGCTGTTTTTT
>TRBJ2-5|TRBV6-5|.|.|14
CASSYSARRETQYF
TGTGCCAGCAGTTACTCCGCTAGAAGGGAGACCCAGTACTTC
>TRBJ1-2|TRBV12-3/TRBV12-4|.|.|13
CASSPHTGIGYTF
TGTGCCAGCAGTCCCCACACAGGGATCGGCTACACCTTC
>TRBJ1-5|TRBV12-5|TRBD1|.|15
CASGIEQGAHQPQHF
TGTGCTAGTGGTATCGAACAGGGGGCGCATCAGCCCCAGCATTTT
>TRBJ2-7|TRBV7-6|TRBD1|.|16
CASSPGQGKGPYEQYF
TGTGCCAGCAGCCCCGGACAGGGGAAGGGGCCCTACGAGCAGTACTTC
>TRBJ1-2|TRBV5-4|.|.|17
CASSLGGSTATNYGYTF
TGTGCCAGCAGCTTGGGCGGATCGACAGCTACTAACTATGGCTACACCTTC
>TRBJ1-1|TRBV7-3|.|.|12
CASRGSGPEAFF
TGTGCCAGCAGGGGCTCTGGTCCAGAAGCTTTCTTT
>TRBJ1-2|TRBV2|TRBD1|many|16
CASRSGGMNPSYGYTF
TGTGCCAGCAGATCAGGGGGAATGAACCCCAGCTATGGCTACACCTTC
>TRBJ2-2|TRBV28|TRBD2|.|23
CASSPGGRTFYSTSGRYTGELFF
TGTGCCAGCAGTCCGGGGGGACGGACGTTTTATTCGACTAGCGGGAGGTACACCGGGGAGCTGTTTTTT
>TRBJ2-1|TRBV5-1|.|.|14
CASSPGTAYNEQFF
TGCGCCAGCAGCCCCGGGACTGCGTACAATGAGCAGTTCTTC
>TRBJ1-1|TRBV29-1|.|.|13
CSVRQSMNTEAFF
TGCAGCGTAAGACAGTCGATGAACACTGAAGCTTTCTTT
>TRBJ1-5|TRBV28|TRBD1|.|17
CASSSYRGLRATQPQHF
TGTGCCAGCAGTTCCTACAGGGGCCTCAGGGCCACTCAGCCCCAGCATTTT
>TRBJ1-6|TRBV27|.|.|15
CASSPKAGGGSPLHF
TGTGCCAGCAGTCCCAAGGCGGGTGGGGGGTCACCCCTCCACTTT
>TRBJ1-1|TRBV6-5|TRBD1|.|13
CASTWTGGTEAFF
TGTGCCAGCACCTGGACAGGGGGCACTGAAGCTTTCTTT
>TRBJ2-1|TRBV18|TRBD2|.|15
CASSPRTSGLNEQFF
TGTGCCAGCTCACCACGTACTAGCGGGCTAAATGAGCAGTTCTTC
>TRBJ1-6|TRBV9|.|.|15
CASSNDLSGSSPLHF
TGTGCCAGCAGCAATGACCTATCTGGCAGTTCACCCCTCCACTTT
>TRBJ2-3|TRBV6-5|.|.|11
CASTVRDTQYF
TGTGCCAGCACCGTGAGAGATACGCAGTATTTT
>TRBJ2-7|TRBV5-1|.|.|14
CASSLGQQNYEQYF
TGCGCCAGCAGCTTAGGTCAGCAGAACTACGAGCAGTACTTC
>TRBJ2-2|TRBV6-4|.|once|14
CASSGPGNTGELFF
TGTGCCAGCAGTGGCCCGGGGAACACCGGGGAGCTGTTTTTT
>TRBJ2-7|TRBV27|.|.|13
CASSPTIPYEQYF
TGTGCCAGCAGTCCAACCATACCCTACGAGCAGTACTTC
>TRBJ2-7|TRBV6-5|.|.|16
CASSYSSPEGAYEQYF
TGTGCCAGCAGTTACTCTAGCCCAGAGGGGGCCTACGAGCAGTACTTC
>TRBJ2-1|TRBV19|TRBD2|.|16
CASTTSGSSSYNEQFF
TGTGCCAGTACCACTAGCGGATCGAGCTCCTACAATGAGCAGTTCTTC
>TRBJ2-2|TRBV25-1|TRBD1|.|16
CATSRTGGVRTGELFF
TGTGCCACCTCACGGACAGGAGGAGTTCGCACCGGGGAGCTGTTTTTT
>TRBJ1-5|TRBV3-1/TRBV3-2|TRBD1|.|15
CASSYGTGGNQPQHF
TGTGCCAGCAGCTACGGGACAGGGGGTAATCAGCCCCAGCATTTT
>TRBJ1-2|TRBV5-6|.|once|12
CASSSTFLGYTF
TGTGCCAGCAGCTCTACCTTTCTTGGCTACACCTTC
>TRBJ1-5|TRBV6-5|.|.|13
CASSSGKGQPQHF
TGTGCCAGCAGTTCAGGGAAGGGTCAGCCCCAGCATTTT
>TRBJ2-5|TRBV6-6|TRBD1|.|16
CASRQGQGVNQETQYF
TGTGCCAGCAGACAAGGACAGGGCGTGAACCAAGAGACCCAGTACTTC
>TRBJ2-2|TRBV4-3|.|.|13
CASSAGLFGELFF
TGCGCCAGCAGCGCCGGCTTGTTCGGGGAGCTGTTTTTT
>TRBJ1-4|TRBV6-1|.|.|14
CASSEGGRREKLFF
TGTGCCAGCAGTGAGGGGGGGCGCCGGGAAAAACTGTTTTTT
>TRBJ2-2|TRBV30|.|.|20
CAWSFIYPQGKFSNTGELFF
TGTGCCTGGAGTTTTATTTATCCACAGGGCAAATTCTCGAACACCGGGGAGCTGTTTTTT
>TRBJ2-6|TRBV7-3|.|once|15
CASSFGQSGANVLTF
TGTGCCAGCAGCTTTGGTCAGTCAGGGGCCAACGTCCTGACTTTC
>TRBJ1-2|TRBV12-3/TRBV12-4|.|.|11
CASSITGTETF
TGTGCCAGCAGTATCACAGGGACCGAGACCTTC
>TRBJ1-6|TRBV6-2/TRBV6-3|.|.|17
CASSSYQTRQINSPLHF
TGTGCCAGCAGTTCCTATCAGACCAGACAGATTAATTCACCCCTCCACTTT
>TRBJ1-5|TRBV6-5|TRBD1|few|14
CASTPGQRNQPQHF
TGTGCCAGCACACCGGGACAGAGGAATCAGCCCCAGCATTTT
>TRBJ2-5|TRBV18|TRBD1|.|18
CASSPRLGAGGMRETQYF
TGTGCCAGCTCACCTCGCCTTGGAGCAGGGGGCATGAGGGAGACCCAGTACTTC